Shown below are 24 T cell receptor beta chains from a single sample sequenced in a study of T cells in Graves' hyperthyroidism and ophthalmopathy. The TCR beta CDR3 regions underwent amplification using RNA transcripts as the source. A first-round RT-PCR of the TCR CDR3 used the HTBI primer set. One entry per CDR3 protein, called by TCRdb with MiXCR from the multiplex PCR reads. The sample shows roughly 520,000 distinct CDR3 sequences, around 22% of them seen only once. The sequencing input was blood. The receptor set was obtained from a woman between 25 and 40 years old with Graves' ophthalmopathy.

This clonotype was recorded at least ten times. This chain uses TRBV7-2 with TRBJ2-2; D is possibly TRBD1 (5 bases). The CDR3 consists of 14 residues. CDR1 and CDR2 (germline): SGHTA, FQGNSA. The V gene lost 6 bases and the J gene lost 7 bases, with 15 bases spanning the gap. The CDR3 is CASRQGGQDGELFF. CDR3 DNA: TGTGCCAGCAGGCAAGGCGGACAAGACGGGGAGCTGTTTTTT.

As DNA, the CDR3 is TGCAGTGCCACGCCCATACGCGGGACAGCAAACTACGAGCAGTACTTC. Amino acid sequence: CSATPIRGTANYEQYF. V is TRBV20-1 and J is TRBJ2-7, with a possible D match to TRBD1 (7 bases). The length of the CDR3 is 16 residues. From germline, CDR1 is DFQATT and CDR2 SNEGSKA (reference sequence). The ends were cut back, 6 bases at V and 3 bases at J, with 24 bases in the middle.

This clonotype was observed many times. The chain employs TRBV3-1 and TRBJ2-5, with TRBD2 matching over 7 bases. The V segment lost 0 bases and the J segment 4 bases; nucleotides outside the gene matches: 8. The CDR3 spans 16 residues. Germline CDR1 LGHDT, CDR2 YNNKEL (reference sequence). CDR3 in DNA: TGTGCCAGCAGCCAAGATAAGGGGACTACCGCAGAGACCCAGTACTTC. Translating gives CASSQDKGTTAETQYF.

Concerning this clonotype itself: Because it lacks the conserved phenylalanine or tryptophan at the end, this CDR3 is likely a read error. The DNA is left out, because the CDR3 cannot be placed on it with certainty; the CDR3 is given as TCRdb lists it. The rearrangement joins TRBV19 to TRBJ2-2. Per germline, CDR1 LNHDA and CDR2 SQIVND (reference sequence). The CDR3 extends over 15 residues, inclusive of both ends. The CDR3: CASSPRVAEIGELFL.

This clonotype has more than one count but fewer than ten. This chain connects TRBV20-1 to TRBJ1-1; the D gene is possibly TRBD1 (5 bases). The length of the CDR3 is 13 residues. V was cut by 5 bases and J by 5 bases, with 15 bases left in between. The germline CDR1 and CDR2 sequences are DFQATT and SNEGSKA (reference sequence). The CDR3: CSAGGRGGTEAFF. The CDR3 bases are TGCAGTGCTGGTGGTAGGGGTGGTACTGAAGCTTTCTTT.

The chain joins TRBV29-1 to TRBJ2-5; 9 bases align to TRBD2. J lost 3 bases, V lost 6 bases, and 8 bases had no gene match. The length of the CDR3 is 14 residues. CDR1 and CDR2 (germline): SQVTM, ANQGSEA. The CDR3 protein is CSVALSGSKETQYF. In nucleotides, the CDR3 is TGCAGCGTCGCGCTTAGCGGGAGCAAAGAGACCCAGTACTTC.

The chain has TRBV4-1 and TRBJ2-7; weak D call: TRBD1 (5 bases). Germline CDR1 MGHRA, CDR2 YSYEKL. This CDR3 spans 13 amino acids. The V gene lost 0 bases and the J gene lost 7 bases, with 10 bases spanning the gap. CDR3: CASSQEQGGEQYF. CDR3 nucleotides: TGCGCCAGCAGCCAAGAGCAGGGTGGGGAGCAGTACTTC.

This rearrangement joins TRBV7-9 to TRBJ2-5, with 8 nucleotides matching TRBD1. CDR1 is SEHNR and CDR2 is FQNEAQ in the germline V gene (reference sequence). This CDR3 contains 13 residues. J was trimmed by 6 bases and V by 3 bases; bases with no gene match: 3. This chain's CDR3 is CASSLDREKTQYF. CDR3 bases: TGTGCCAGCAGCTTGGACAGGGAGAAGACCCAGTACTTC.

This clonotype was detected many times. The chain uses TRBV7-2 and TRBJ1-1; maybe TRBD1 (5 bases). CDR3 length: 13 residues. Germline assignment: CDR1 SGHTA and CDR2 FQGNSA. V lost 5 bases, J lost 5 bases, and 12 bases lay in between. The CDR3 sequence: CASSTRRGTEAFF. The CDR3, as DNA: TGTGCCAGCAGCACCCGGAGGGGAACTGAAGCTTTCTTT. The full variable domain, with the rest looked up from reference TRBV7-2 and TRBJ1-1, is GAGVSQSPSNKVTEKGKDVELRCDPISGHTALYWYRQSLGQGLEFLIYFQGNSAPDKSGLPSDRFSAERTGGSVSTLTIQRTQQEDSAVYLCASSTRRGTEAFFGQGTRLTVV.

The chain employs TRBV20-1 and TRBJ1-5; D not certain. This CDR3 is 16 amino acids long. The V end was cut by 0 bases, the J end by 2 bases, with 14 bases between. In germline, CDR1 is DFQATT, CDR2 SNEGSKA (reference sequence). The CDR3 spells CSARDLTVIGNQPQHF. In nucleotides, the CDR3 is TGCAGTGCTAGAGACCTAACAGTGATCGGCAATCAGCCCCAGCATTTT.

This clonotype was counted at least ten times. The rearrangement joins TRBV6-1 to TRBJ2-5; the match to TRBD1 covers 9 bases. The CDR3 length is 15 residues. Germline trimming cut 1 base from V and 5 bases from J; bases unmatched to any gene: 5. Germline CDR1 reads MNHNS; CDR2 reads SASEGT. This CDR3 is CASSEGTGGEETQYF. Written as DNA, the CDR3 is TGTGCCAGCAGTGAAGGTACAGGGGGCGAGGAGACCCAGTACTTC.

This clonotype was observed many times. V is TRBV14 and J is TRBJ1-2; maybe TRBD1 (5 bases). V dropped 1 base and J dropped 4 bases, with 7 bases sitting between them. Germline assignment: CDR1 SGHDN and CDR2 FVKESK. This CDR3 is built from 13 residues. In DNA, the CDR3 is TGTGCCAGCAGCCAAGGACAGATCTATGGCTACACCTTC. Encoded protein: CASSQGQIYGYTF. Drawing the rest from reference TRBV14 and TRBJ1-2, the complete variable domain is EAGVTQFPSHSVIEKGQTVTLRCDPISGHDNLYWYRRVMGKEIKFLLHFVKESKQDESGMPNNRFLAERTGGTYSTLKVQPAELEDSGVYFCASSQGQIYGYTFGSGTRLTVV.

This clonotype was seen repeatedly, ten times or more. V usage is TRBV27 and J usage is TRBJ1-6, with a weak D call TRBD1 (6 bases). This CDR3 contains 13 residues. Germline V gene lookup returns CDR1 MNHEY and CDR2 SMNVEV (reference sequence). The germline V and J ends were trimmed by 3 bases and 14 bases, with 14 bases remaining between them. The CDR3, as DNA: TGTGCCAGCAGTTTCCGGGACACCAGTGCCCTCCACTTT. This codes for CASSFRDTSALHF.

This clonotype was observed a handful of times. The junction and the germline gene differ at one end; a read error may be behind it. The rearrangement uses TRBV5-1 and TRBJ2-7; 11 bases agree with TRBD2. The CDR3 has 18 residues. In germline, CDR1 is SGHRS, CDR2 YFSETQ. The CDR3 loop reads CASGLATSTGLAAYEQYF. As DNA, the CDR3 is TGCGCCAGCGGCTTGGCTACTAGTACGGGACTAGCGGCCTACGAGCAGTACTTC.

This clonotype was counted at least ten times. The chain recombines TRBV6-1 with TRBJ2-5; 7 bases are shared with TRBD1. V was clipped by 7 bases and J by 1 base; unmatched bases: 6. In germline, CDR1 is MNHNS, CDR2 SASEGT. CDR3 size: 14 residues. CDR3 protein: CASTTGAPQETQYF. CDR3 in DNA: TGTGCCAGCACCACAGGGGCCCCCCAAGAGACCCAGTACTTC.

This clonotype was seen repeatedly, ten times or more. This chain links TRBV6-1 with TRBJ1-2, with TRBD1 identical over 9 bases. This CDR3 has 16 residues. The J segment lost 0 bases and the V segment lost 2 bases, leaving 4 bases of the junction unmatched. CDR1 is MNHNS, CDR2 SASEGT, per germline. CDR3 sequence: CASSEWDRDPNYGYTF. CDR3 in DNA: TGTGCCAGCAGTGAATGGGACAGGGACCCTAACTATGGCTACACCTTC.

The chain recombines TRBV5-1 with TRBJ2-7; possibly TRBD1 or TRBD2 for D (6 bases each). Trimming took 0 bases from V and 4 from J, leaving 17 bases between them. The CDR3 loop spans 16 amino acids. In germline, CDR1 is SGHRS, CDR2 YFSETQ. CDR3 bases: TGCGCCAGCAGCTTGGTCGGCGGGACAAAGCCTTACGAGCAGTACTTC. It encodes CASSLVGGTKPYEQYF.

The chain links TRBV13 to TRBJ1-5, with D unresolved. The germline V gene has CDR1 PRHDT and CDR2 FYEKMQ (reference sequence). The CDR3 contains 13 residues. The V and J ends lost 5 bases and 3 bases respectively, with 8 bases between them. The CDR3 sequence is CASSLNPNQPQHF. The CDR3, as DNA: TGTGCCAGCAGCCTGAACCCCAATCAGCCCCAGCATTTT. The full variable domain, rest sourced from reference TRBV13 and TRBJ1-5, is AAGVIQSPRHLIKEKRETATLKCYPIPRHDTVYWYQQGPGQDPQFLISFYEKMQSDKGSIPDRFSAQQFSDYHSELNMSSLELGDSALYFCASSLNPNQPQHFGDGTRLSIL.

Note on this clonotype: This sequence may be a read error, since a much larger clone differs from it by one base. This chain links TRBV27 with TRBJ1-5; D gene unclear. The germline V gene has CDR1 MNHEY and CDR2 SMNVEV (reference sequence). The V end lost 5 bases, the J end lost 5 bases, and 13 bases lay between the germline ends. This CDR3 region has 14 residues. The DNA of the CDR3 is TGTGCCAGCAGTGAGGGATTCCCGGATCAGCCCCAGCATTTT. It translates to CASSEGFPDQPQHF.

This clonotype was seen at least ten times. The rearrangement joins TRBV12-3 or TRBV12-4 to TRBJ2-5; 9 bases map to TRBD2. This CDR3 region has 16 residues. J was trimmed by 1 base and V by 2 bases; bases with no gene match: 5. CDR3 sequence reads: CASSLKSGGSQETQYF. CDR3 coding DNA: TGTGCCAGCAGTTTAAAAAGCGGGGGGTCCCAAGAGACCCAGTACTTC.

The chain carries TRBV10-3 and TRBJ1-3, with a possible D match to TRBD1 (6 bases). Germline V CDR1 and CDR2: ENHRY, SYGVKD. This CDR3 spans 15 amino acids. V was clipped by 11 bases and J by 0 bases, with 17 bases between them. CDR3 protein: CALGGGAASGNTIYF. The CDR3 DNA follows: TGTGCCCTGGGGGGCGGAGCGGCCTCTGGAAACACCATATATTTT.

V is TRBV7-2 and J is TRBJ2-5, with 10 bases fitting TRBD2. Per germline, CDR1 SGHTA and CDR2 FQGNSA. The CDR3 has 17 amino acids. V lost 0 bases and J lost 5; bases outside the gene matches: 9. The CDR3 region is CASSLAGAGGLGETQYF. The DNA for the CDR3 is TGTGCCAGCAGCTTAGCGGGAGCGGGGGGGCTTGGGGAGACCCAGTACTTC.

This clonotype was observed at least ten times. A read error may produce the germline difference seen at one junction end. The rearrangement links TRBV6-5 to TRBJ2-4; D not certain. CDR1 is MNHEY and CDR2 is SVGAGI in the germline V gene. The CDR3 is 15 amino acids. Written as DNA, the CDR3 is TGTGCCAGCAGTTATACCGGATTCGGCAAAAACATTAAGTACTTC. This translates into CASSYTGFGKNIKYF.

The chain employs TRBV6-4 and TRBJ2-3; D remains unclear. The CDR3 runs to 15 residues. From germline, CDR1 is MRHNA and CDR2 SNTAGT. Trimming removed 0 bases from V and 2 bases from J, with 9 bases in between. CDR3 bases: TGTGCCAGCAGTGACTCTTCGGACGCCACAGATACGCAGTATTTT. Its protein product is CASSDSSDATDTQYF.